Here is one TCR beta chain with its context. Other DNA sequences in the same sample also yield this CDR3. Measured with immunoSEQ multiplex PCR; TCRdb has only the in-frame clones, and not every one. This table holds about 680,000 clones, 55% to 75% found once. This sample stems from a study of shared clonotypes between healthy human individuals. This CDR3 is built from 14 residues. Looked up from germline, CDR1 is MDHEN and CDR2 is SYDVKM. V lost 6 bases, J lost 2 bases, and 13 bases lay in between. Material: memory CD4+ T cells sorted from blood. The subset denotes: CD45RA-negative fraction. The chain couples TRBV28 to TRBJ1-2, with a tentative D call TRBD1 (6 bases). This clonotype was sampled from a woman aged 25 to 39 in good health. The CDR3 spells CASSLVQGNYGYTF. The CDR3 DNA reads as TGTGCCAGCAGCTTGGTGCAGGGGAACTATGGCTACACCTTC.